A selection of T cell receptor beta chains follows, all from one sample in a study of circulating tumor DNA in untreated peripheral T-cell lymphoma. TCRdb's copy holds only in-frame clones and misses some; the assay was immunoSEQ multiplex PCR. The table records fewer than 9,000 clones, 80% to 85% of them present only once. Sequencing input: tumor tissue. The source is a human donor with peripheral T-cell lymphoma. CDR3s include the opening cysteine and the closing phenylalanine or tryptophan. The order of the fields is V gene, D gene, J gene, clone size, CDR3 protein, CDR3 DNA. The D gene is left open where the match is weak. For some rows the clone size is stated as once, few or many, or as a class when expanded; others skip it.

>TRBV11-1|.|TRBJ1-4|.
CASSLAGYTNEKLFF
TGTGCCAGCAGCTTAGCTGGGTACACTAATGAAAAACTGTTTTTT
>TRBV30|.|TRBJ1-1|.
CAWSSVTRTVNTEAFF
TGTGCCTGGAGTAGTGTCACTCGGACGGTGAACACTGAAGCTTTCTTT
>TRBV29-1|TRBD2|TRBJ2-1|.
CSVEAGGNEQFF
TGCAGCGTTGAGGCGGGGGGCAATGAGCAGTTCTTC
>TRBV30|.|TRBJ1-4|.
CAWSANGEKLFF
TGTGCCTGGAGTGCCAACGGTGAAAAACTGTTTTTT
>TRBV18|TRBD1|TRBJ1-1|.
CASSPWGTGGRNTEAFF
TGTGCCAGCTCACCTTGGGGCACAGGGGGAAGGAACACTGAAGCTTTCTTT
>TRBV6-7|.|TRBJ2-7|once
CASSDLPGQYF
TGTGCCAGCAGTGATTTACCCGGGCAGTACTTC
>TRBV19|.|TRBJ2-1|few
CASSSGGLGVDEQFF
TGTGCCAGTAGTTCCGGGGGCCTTGGGGTCGATGAGCAATTCTTC
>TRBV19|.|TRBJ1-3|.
CASRKQSSGNTIYF
TGTGCCAGCCGTAAACAGAGCTCTGGAAACACCATATATTTT
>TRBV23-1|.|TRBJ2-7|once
CASSQAPTQAYEQYF
TGCGCCAGCAGCCAAGCTCCAACACAGGCCTATGAGCAGTACTTC
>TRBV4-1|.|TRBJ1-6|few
CASSLGLGGSYNSPLHF
TGCGCCAGTAGCCTGGGATTAGGGGGGTCCTATAATTCACCCCTTCACTTT
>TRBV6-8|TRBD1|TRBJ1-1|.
CASSLDRGRAFF
TGTGCCAGCAGCCTAGACAGGGGAAGAGCTTTCTTT
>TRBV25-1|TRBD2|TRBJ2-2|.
CASRPSGGSTGELFF
TGTGCCAGCAGACCTAGCGGGGGGAGCACCGGGGAGCTGTTTTTT
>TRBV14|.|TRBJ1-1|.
CASSPFLGQRLDEAFF
TGTGCCAGCAGCCCCTTTCTCGGACAGCGACTCGATGAAGCTTTCTTT
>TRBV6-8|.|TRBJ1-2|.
CASREGGYGYIF
TGTGCCAGCAGGGAGGGGGGTTATGGCTACATCTTC
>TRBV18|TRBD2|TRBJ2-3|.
CASSPPRAGADTQYF
TGTGCCAGCTCACCACCAAGGGCGGGGGCAGATACGCAGTATTTT
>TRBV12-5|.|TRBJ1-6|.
CASNLRGRSPLHF
TGTGCCAGCAACCTCCGGGGAAGATCACCCCTCCACTTT
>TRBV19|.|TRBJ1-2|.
CASSVQGSGGYTF
TGTGCCAGTAGTGTCCAGGGCTCGGGGGGCTACACCTTC
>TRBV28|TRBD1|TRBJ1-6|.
CASSLSGGQTYNSPLHF
TGTGCCAGCAGTCTATCCGGGGGACAGACCTATAATTCACCCCTCCACTTT
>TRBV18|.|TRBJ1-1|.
CASSPRDARYTEAFF
TGTGCCAGCTCACCGAGGGACGCGCGGTATACTGAAGCTTTCTTT
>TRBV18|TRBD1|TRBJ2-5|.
CASSPYRDRGLETQYF
TGTGCCAGCTCACCATACCGGGACAGGGGGCTCGAGACCCAGTACTTC
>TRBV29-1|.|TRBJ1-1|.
CSVENSTNEAFF
TGCAGCGTTGAAAATAGTACGAACGAAGCTTTCTTT
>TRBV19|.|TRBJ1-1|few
CASSMRAPNTEAFF
TGTGCCAGTAGTATGAGGGCCCCGAACACTGAAGCTTTCTTT
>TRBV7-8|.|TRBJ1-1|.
CASSLGAGNEAFF
TGTGCTAGCAGCTTAGGTGCCGGGAATGAAGCTTTCTTT
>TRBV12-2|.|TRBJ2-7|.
CATTFGDRGHEQYF
TGTGCCACCACGTTTGGGGACAGGGGGCACGAGCAGTACTTC
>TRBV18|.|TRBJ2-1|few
CASSPLGNSEQFF
TGTGCCAGCTCACCACTGGGGAATAGTGAGCAGTTCTTC
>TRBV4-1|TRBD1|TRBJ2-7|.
CASNTPGQGHEQYF
TGCGCCAGCAACACGCCGGGACAGGGGCACGAGCAGTACTTC
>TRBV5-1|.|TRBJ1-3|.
CASSRGSSSGNTIYF
TGCGCCAGCAGCCGGGGATCGAGCTCTGGAAACACCATATATTTT
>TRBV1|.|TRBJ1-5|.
CASSPSGLLSNQPQHF
TGCGCCAGCAGCCCGTCCGGGCTCCTTAGCAATCAGCCCCAGCATTTT
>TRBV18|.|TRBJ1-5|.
CASSGTEISNQPQHF
TGTGCCAGCTCAGGGACCGAAATTAGCAATCAGCCCCAGCATTTT
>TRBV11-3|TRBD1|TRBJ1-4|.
CASSPRQGTNEKLFF
TGTGCCAGCAGCCCGAGACAGGGGACTAATGAAAAACTGTTTTTT
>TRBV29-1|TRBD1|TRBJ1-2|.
CSCYLRTGGSYGYTF
TGCAGCTGTTATCTAAGGACAGGGGGCAGCTATGGCTACACCTTC
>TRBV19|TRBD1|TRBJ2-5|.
CASSSTGWETQYF
TGTGCCAGTAGTTCGACAGGGTGGGAGACCCAGTACTTC
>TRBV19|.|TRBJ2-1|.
CASSQTHYNEQFF
TGTGCCAGTAGTCAGACACACTACAATGAGCAGTTCTTC
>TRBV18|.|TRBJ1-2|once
CASSPGHQGYTF
TGTGCCAGCTCACCAGGGCACCAGGGGTACACCTTC
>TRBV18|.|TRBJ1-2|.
CASSSDSQYGYTF
TGTGCCAGCTCATCCGACAGCCAATATGGCTACACCTTC
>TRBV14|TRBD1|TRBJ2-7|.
CASSQDSGTAIYYEQYF
TGTGCCAGCAGCCAGGACTCCGGGACAGCCATTTACTACGAGCAGTACTTC
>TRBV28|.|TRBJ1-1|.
CASSLLVNTEAFF
TGTGCCAGCAGTTTATTGGTGAACACTGAAGCTTTCTTT
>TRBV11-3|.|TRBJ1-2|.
CASSLVPPKANYGYTF
TGTGCCAGCAGCTTAGTGCCGCCGAAAGCTAACTATGGCTACACCTTC
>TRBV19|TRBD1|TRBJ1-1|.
CASTRGGNTEAFF
TGTGCCAGTACTCGAGGGGGCAACACTGAAGCTTTCTTT
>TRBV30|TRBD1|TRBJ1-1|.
CAWSGDSLNTEAFF
TGTGCCTGGAGTGGGGACAGCCTGAACACTGAAGCTTTCTTT
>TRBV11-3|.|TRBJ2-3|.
CASSPLADTAADTQYF
TGTGCCAGCAGCCCCTTAGCGGACACAGCAGCAGATACGCAGTATTTT
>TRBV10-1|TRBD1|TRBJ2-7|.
CASSESGTDEQYF
TGCGCCAGCAGTGAGTCTGGGACAGACGAGCAGTACTTC
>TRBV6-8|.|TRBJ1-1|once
CASSYYGPEAFF
TGTGCCAGCAGTTACTACGGACCTGAAGCTTTCTTT
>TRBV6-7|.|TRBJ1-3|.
CASTTTGNTIYF
TGTGCCAGCACCACTACGGGAAACACCATATATTTT
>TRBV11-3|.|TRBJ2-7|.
CASSFNGGSARTYEQYF
TGTGCCAGCAGCTTTAATGGCGGGTCAGCTAGAACCTACGAGCAGTACTTC